The present entry profiles one T cell receptor (beta chain) with its context. As yet, its antigen is unknown. This entry comes from a study of beta chain features in type 1 diabetes. Expressed TCRB transcripts were sequenced because the isolated RNA had all been reverse transcribed beforehand. The average read count of naive, central memory and regulatory T cell samples was several million. Repertoires were generated with immunoSEQ multiplex PCR, while TCRdb's copy carries only in-frame clones and drops some. The sample has some 700,000 clones; around 15% are singletons. The study's findings and limits: Type 1 diabetes patients had TCRB CDR3s that were shorter (moderately but significantly so) in all four CD4+ subsets.

CDR3 length equals 16 residues. From germline, CDR1 is ENHRY and CDR2 SYGVKD. The ends lost 0 bases at V and 8 bases at J; junction bases unmatched: 12. V and J are TRBV10-3 and TRBJ1-2; 7 nucleotides match TRBD1. Sequencing was performed on naive CD4+ T cells from blood. The receptor was derived from a man younger than 30 with type 1 diabetes. Here the CDR3 DNA reads TGTGCCATCAGTGAGTCCTCCCTGGAGGGGGCGAGGGGCTACACCTTC. It translates to CAISESSLEGARGYTF.